Listed below are T cell receptor beta chains from one sample, sequenced in a study of identical twins. In TCRdb, the 5' RACE reads were re-called with MiXCR into one record per CDR3 protein. The sample holds some 590,000 distinct CDR3 sequences, 7.5% to 10% seen once. These sequences were also reported in another study, on yellow fever vaccine responses in identical twins.

The material sequenced was PBMCs. These receptors were collected from a woman aged 18-29 years in good health. CDR3s include the opening cysteine and the closing phenylalanine or tryptophan. The order of the fields is CDR3 protein, CDR3 DNA, V gene, clone size, J gene, D gene. D genes are given only for firm matches. The listing skips clone size in some rows; elsewhere it reads once, few, many or a size class.

CDR3: CASSLTSGSVNEQFF
DNA: TGTGCCAGCAGTTTAACTAGCGGGAGTGTAAATGAGCAGTTCTTC
V: TRBV27
size: few
J: TRBJ2-1
D: TRBD2

CDR3: CASSLSTVYNEQFF
DNA: TGTGCCAGCAGCCTATCGACAGTTTACAATGAGCAGTTCTTC
V: TRBV12-3/TRBV12-4
size: many
J: TRBJ2-1
D: NA

CDR3: CASTPGSSSYEQYF
DNA: TGTGCCAGCACCCCCGGGTCGAGCTCCTACGAGCAGTACTTC
V: TRBV25-1
size: few
J: TRBJ2-7
D: NA

CDR3: CASSLGARGVTQYF
DNA: TGTGCCAGCAGTTTAGGTGCCAGGGGGGTTACGCAGTATTTT
V: TRBV12-3/TRBV12-4
size: NA
J: TRBJ2-3
D: NA

CDR3: CAISESGLAVYNEQFF
DNA: TGTGCCATCAGTGAGTCGGGACTAGCGGTTTACAATGAGCAGTTCTTC
V: TRBV10-3
size: few
J: TRBJ2-1
D: TRBD2

CDR3: CASSFSGRGSYNEQFF
DNA: TGTGCCAGCAGCTTTAGCGGGAGAGGATCCTACAATGAGCAGTTCTTC
V: TRBV7-9
size: few
J: TRBJ2-1
D: TRBD2

CDR3: CASSYQGGDEQFF
DNA: TGTGCCAGCAGTTACCAGGGAGGGGATGAGCAGTTCTTC
V: TRBV7-2
size: NA
J: TRBJ2-1
D: TRBD2

CDR3: CCARVVAGGPRNEQFF
DNA: TGCTGTGCTAGAGTCGTTGCGGGAGGGCCGAGGAATGAGCAGTTCTTC
V: TRBV20-1
size: few
J: TRBJ2-1
D: TRBD2

CDR3: CASSFSSGVSYEQYF
DNA: TGTGCCAGCAGTTTCTCTAGCGGTGTCTCCTACGAGCAGTACTTC
V: TRBV12-3/TRBV12-4
size: many
J: TRBJ2-7
D: TRBD2

CDR3: CASSQIAGAGTDTQYF
DNA: TGCGCCAGCAGCCAAATAGCGGGAGCGGGCACAGATACGCAGTATTTT
V: TRBV4-3
size: many
J: TRBJ2-3
D: TRBD2

CDR3: CATAEVNSYEQYF
DNA: TGTGCCACAGCGGAAGTTAACTCCTACGAGCAGTACTTC
V: TRBV2
size: many
J: TRBJ2-7
D: NA

CDR3: CSASDLRQGAYEQYF
DNA: TGCAGTGCTAGCGACTTAAGACAGGGGGCCTACGAGCAGTACTTC
V: TRBV20-1
size: NA
J: TRBJ2-7
D: TRBD1

CDR3: CASSWGQGLGNEQFF
DNA: TGTGCCAGCAGCTGGGGACAGGGACTGGGCAATGAGCAGTTCTTC
V: TRBV7-2
size: few
J: TRBJ2-1
D: TRBD1

CDR3: CASSLDSGAPYEQYF
DNA: TGTGCCAGCAGCTTAGATAGCGGGGCCCCCTACGAGCAGTACTTC
V: TRBV7-9
size: few
J: TRBJ2-7
D: TRBD2

CDR3: CASSHQATSGRKGNEQFF
DNA: TGTGCCAGCAGCCACCAAGCGACTAGCGGGAGGAAGGGCAATGAGCAGTTCTTC
V: TRBV7-8
size: NA
J: TRBJ2-1
D: TRBD2

CDR3: CSAQRGGLAVSYNEQFF
DNA: TGCAGTGCACAGAGGGGGGGACTAGCGGTCTCCTACAATGAGCAGTTCTTC
V: TRBV20-1
size: many
J: TRBJ2-1
D: TRBD2

CDR3: CSVMGQGMVETQYF
DNA: TGCAGCGTTATGGGACAGGGGATGGTGGAGACCCAGTACTTC
V: TRBV29-1
size: many
J: TRBJ2-5
D: TRBD1

CDR3: CATRGQGSGELFF
DNA: TGTGCCACCAGGGGACAGGGCAGCGGGGAGCTGTTTTTT
V: TRBV15
size: many
J: TRBJ2-2
D: TRBD1

CDR3: CAWSVMGQGRTEAFF
DNA: TGTGCCTGGAGTGTAATGGGCCAGGGAAGAACTGAAGCTTTCTTT
V: TRBV30
size: few
J: TRBJ1-1
D: NA

CDR3: CASSPGLRRALYEQYF
DNA: TGTGCCAGCAGCCCCGGGCTCCGCAGGGCGCTATACGAGCAGTACTTC
V: TRBV5-6
size: NA
J: TRBJ2-7
D: NA

CDR3: CASSLDAMAYLAYEQYF
DNA: TGCGCCAGCAGCTTGGACGCTATGGCGTATTTGGCCTACGAGCAGTACTTC
V: TRBV5-1
size: many
J: TRBJ2-7
D: NA

CDR3: CSARAEYYEQYF
DNA: TGCAGTGCTAGGGCAGAATACTACGAGCAGTACTTC
V: TRBV20-1
size: NA
J: TRBJ2-7
D: NA

CDR3: CSAGTGVTGELFF
DNA: TGCAGTGCCGGGACAGGGGTAACCGGGGAGCTGTTTTTT
V: TRBV20-1
size: NA
J: TRBJ2-2
D: TRBD1

CDR3: CSAPEGGRPDNEQFF
DNA: TGCAGTGCTCCGGAGGGAGGGAGACCTGACAATGAGCAGTTCTTC
V: TRBV20-1
size: many
J: TRBJ2-1
D: TRBD2

CDR3: CATSISGGGLSEQYF
DNA: TGTGCCACCAGCATTTCTGGGGGGGGACTGAGCGAGCAGTACTTC
V: TRBV15
size: NA
J: TRBJ2-7
D: TRBD2

CDR3: CASMGQAQETQYF
DNA: TGCGCCAGCATGGGTCAGGCTCAAGAGACCCAGTACTTC
V: TRBV5-1
size: NA
J: TRBJ2-5
D: NA

CDR3: CASSVGESNYGYTF
DNA: TGTGCCAGCAGCGTAGGGGAGTCTAACTATGGCTACACCTTC
V: TRBV9
size: few
J: TRBJ1-2
D: NA

CDR3: CASSQSVGGGADTQYF
DNA: TGCGCCAGCAGCCAGAGCGTGGGCGGTGGGGCAGATACGCAGTATTTT
V: TRBV4-1
size: NA
J: TRBJ2-3
D: NA

CDR3: CSARTGRETQYF
DNA: TGCAGCGCCCGGACAGGGCGCGAGACCCAGTACTTC
V: TRBV29-1
size: few
J: TRBJ2-5
D: TRBD1

CDR3: CASSLVPASDTQYF
DNA: TGTGCCAGCAGCTTGGTCCCAGCTTCAGATACGCAGTATTTT
V: TRBV5-4
size: NA
J: TRBJ2-3
D: NA

CDR3: CASSPRTGGTTQYF
DNA: TGTGCCAGCAGTCCTCGGACAGGGGGAACTACGCAGTATTTT
V: TRBV28
size: many
J: TRBJ2-3
D: TRBD1

CDR3: CASSPRPASSAGVATGELFF
DNA: TGTGCCAGCAGCCCCAGACCCGCTTCTTCGGCGGGGGTGGCCACCGGGGAGCTGTTTTTT
V: TRBV3-1
size: NA
J: TRBJ2-2
D: TRBD2

CDR3: CASSQGLASSYNEQFF
DNA: TGTGCCAGCAGCCAAGGACTAGCGAGTTCCTACAATGAGCAGTTCTTC
V: TRBV3-1
size: many
J: TRBJ2-1
D: TRBD2

CDR3: CASSLTGPAETQYF
DNA: TGCGCCAGCAGCTTGACAGGCCCGGCAGAGACCCAGTACTTC
V: TRBV5-1
size: NA
J: TRBJ2-5
D: NA

CDR3: CASSLGGKETQYF
DNA: TGTGCTAGCAGCTTAGGTGGTAAAGAGACCCAGTACTTC
V: TRBV7-9
size: many
J: TRBJ2-5
D: NA

CDR3: CASSEAGTSGYDGETQYF
DNA: TGTGCCAGCAGTGAAGCGGGGACTAGCGGCTACGACGGGGAGACCCAGTACTTC
V: TRBV2
size: many
J: TRBJ2-5
D: TRBD2